The 27 T cell receptor beta chains reported below all come from one sample, sequenced in a study of blood T cell repertoires in COVID-19 (TCRdb year 2020). Receptors were amplified or captured by the immunoSEQ multiplex PCR assay. Here the immuneACCESS table is served through TCRdb, limited to in-frame sequences with V and J called. Missing clones are a known gap in these copies; in checked studies unresolved V genes cover under half, and the rest lacks a known reason. This sample holds 150,000 to 200,000 clones; over 75% were observed only once. The top ten clonotypes cover around 1.2% of the sample. Material for sequencing was PBMCs or T cells enriched from blood (not recorded which). The source of these receptors is a human donor with acute COVID-19. The donor label of this sample is uncertain.

The genes are TRBV5-1 and TRBJ1-6; 8 bases align to TRBD1. Trimming at V came to 4 bases and at J to 5 bases, leaving 5 bases not matched to a gene. The CDR3 runs to 15 residues. The germline V gene has CDR1 SGHRS and CDR2 YFSETQ. Here the CDR3 DNA reads TGCGCCAGCAGCACCGGACAGGGCAATAATTCACCCCTCCACTTT. Protein sequence: CASSTGQGNNSPLHF.

The chain couples TRBV21-1 to TRBJ2-3; the table's D gene call, TRBD2, was not cross checked with the DNA. TRBV21-1 is reported as a pseudogene. The CDR3 has 15 amino acids. The CDR3 region is CASSNPAGRTDTQYF. The CDR3 region has the DNA TGTGCCAGCAGCAATCCAGCGGGGCGAACAGATACGCAGTATTTT.

The chain has TRBV4-2 and TRBJ2-3; TRBD2 might be the D (6 bases). The germline V gene has CDR1 LGHNA and CDR2 YNFKEQ. Trimming shortened V by 0 bases and J by 6 bases, and 19 bases separated the two germline ends. This CDR3 contains 17 residues. The CDR3 coding sequence is TGTGCCAGCAGCCAAGAAGGCAACGGGGGTCGCTTTGATACGCAGTATTTT. Translating it yields CASSQEGNGGRFDTQYF.

The chain uses TRBV5-1 and TRBJ2-1, with 8 bases aligning to TRBD1. The V gene's germline CDR1 is SGHRS and CDR2 YFSETQ. There are 15 residues in the CDR3. Germline trimming cut 4 bases from V and 0 bases from J; bases unmatched to any gene: 3. In DNA, the CDR3 is TGCGCCAGCAGCCGGACAGGGAGCTCCTACAATGAGCAGTTCTTC. It yields the protein CASSRTGSSYNEQFF.

The chain carries TRBV2 and TRBJ2-3; TRBD2 matches at 11 bases. J was trimmed by 4 bases and V by 6 bases; bases with no gene match: 6. The CDR3 is 15 amino acids. Germline assignment: CDR1 SNHLY and CDR2 FYNNEI. The CDR3 sequence: CASRFSGGGSDTQYF. The CDR3 bases are TGTGCCAGCAGGTTTAGCGGGGGGGGGTCAGATACGCAGTATTTT.

The chain employs TRBV11-1 and TRBJ1-2; D uncertain. This CDR3 spans 15 amino acids. Deletions cut 1 base from V and 5 bases from J, with 14 bases between. CDR1 is SGHAT and CDR2 is FQDESV in the germline V gene (reference sequence). CDR3 protein: CASSLGGSADYGYTF. CDR3 sequence (DNA): TGTGCCAGCAGCTTAGGCGGGTCCGCAGATTATGGCTACACCTTC.

The rearrangement links TRBV10-3 to TRBJ2-1; 12 bases are a match to TRBD2. This CDR3 contains 16 residues. V was pared by 0 bases and J by 8 bases, with 5 bases of the junction left unmatched. Germline CDR1 ENHRY, CDR2 SYGVKD. The CDR3 DNA follows: TGTGCCATCAGTGAGTCAGACCTAGCGGGGGGGGATGAGCAGTTCTTC. Translation: CAISESDLAGGDEQFF.

This clone was picked up one time. This chain connects TRBV12-5 to TRBJ1-6; 7 positions agree with TRBD1. With 3 bases clipped from V and 9 bases from J, the junction kept 11 bases outside the gene matches. Germline values: CDR1 LGHNT, CDR2 FRNRAP. This CDR3 comprises 16 residues. The CDR3 region is CASGFYSGTDSSPLHF. Here the CDR3 DNA reads TGTGCTAGTGGTTTCTATTCCGGGACAGATAGTTCACCCCTCCACTTT.

Notes on this clone: Germline is not matched at one junction end, which may reflect a read error. The chain couples TRBV7-9 to TRBJ1-2; 7 nucleotides match TRBD1. From germline, CDR1 is SEHNR and CDR2 FQNEAQ (reference sequence). The length of the CDR3 is 14 residues. CDR3 protein: CAGSTMTGTDGYTF. CDR3 coding DNA: TGTGCCGGCAGCACGATGACCGGGACAGATGGCTACACCTTC.

CDR3 coding DNA: TGCGCCAGCAGCCAAGGACGAGGAGGACGCTATCAGCCCCAGCATTTT. Amino acids: CASSQGRGGRYQPQHF. V gene TRBV4-1 combines with J gene TRBJ1-5; D is ambiguous. Germline CDR1 and CDR2: MGHRA and YSYEKL. The ends were cut back, 1 base at V and 5 bases at J, with 15 bases in the middle. This CDR3 is built from 16 residues.

This clone showed up many times. This sequence joins TRBV4-3 and TRBJ1-1; D unresolved. CDR1 and CDR2 from the germline V gene are LGHNA and YSLEER. The ends were cut back, 0 bases at V and 1 base at J, with 9 bases in the middle. The length of the CDR3 is 15 residues. DNA of the CDR3: TGCGCCAGCAGCCAAGACCAATCATGGAACACTGAAGCTTTCTTT. This encodes CASSQDQSWNTEAFF.

This sequence joins TRBV20-1 and TRBJ2-6; TRBD2 matches at 11 bases. Germline CDR1 is DFQATT and CDR2 is SNEGSKA (reference sequence). The CDR3 length is 16 residues. V lost 3 bases to trimming and J lost 4 bases; unmatched junction nucleotides: 5. The CDR3 DNA sequence: TGCAGTGCTAGTAGCGGGGGGGCCGCCGGGGCCAACGTCCTGACTTTC. Translating it yields CSASSGGAAGANVLTF.

The chain carries TRBV18 and TRBJ2-7; D perhaps matches TRBD1 (6 bases). V gave up 3 bases and J gave up 6 bases, with 18 bases separating them. The V gene's germline CDR1 is KGHSH and CDR2 LQKENI. The CDR3 runs to 15 residues. CDR3 DNA sequence: TGTGCCAGCTCACCTGTACAGGGTAACGGAGGCGAGCAGTACTTC. Its protein is CASSPVQGNGGEQYF.

The V gene is TRBV27, the J gene TRBJ2-2; D possibly corresponds to TRBD2 (6 bases). Per the germline V gene, CDR1 is MNHEY and CDR2 is SMNVEV (reference sequence). This CDR3 has 15 amino acids. Trimming stripped 8 bases from V and 5 bases from J, with 18 bases between. The CDR3 coding sequence is TGTGCCAGCCAAGTCGTCAATAGCGGAACCGGGGAGCTGTTTTTT. Its protein product is CASQVVNSGTGELFF.

The chain joins TRBV5-1 to TRBJ1-1, with D perhaps TRBD1 (5 bases). Germline loops: CDR1 SGHRS, CDR2 YFSETQ. The V and J ends lost 0 bases and 8 bases respectively, with 5 bases between them. The CDR3 covers 11 residues. CDR3 sequence: CASSLDREAFF. The CDR3 region has the DNA TGCGCCAGCAGCTTGGACAGGGAAGCTTTCTTT.

The chain recombines TRBV19 with TRBJ1-2, with TRBD1 matching 7 bases. Germline V gives CDR1 LNHDA, CDR2 SQIVND (reference sequence). After removal of 7 bases from V and 8 bases from J, the junction contained 4 bases not matched to a gene. The CDR3 has 11 amino acids. For the CDR3, the DNA is TGTGCCAGTAATGAGGGGGCGGGCTACACCTTC. This encodes CASNEGAGYTF.

The chain has TRBV6-5 and TRBJ2-7, with D unclear. Germline values: CDR1 MNHEY, CDR2 SVGAGI. This CDR3 has 15 residues. V lost 6 bases to trimming and J lost 0 bases, with 15 bases between them. CDR3 sequence: CASRLNVLSSYEQYF. CDR3 sequence (DNA): TGTGCCAGCAGACTAAACGTACTTAGCTCCTACGAGCAGTACTTC.

The chain recombines TRBV9 with TRBJ1-1; D possibly corresponds to TRBD1 (6 bases). CDR1 and CDR2 from the germline V gene are SGDLS and YYNGEE. V was pared by 0 bases and J by 6 bases, with 12 bases between. The CDR3 is made up of 14 amino acids. The CDR3 bases are TGTGCCAGCAGCGTAGGAGGAGGGGGGGCTGAAGCTTTCTTT. Amino acids: CASSVGGGGAEAFF.

The chain carries TRBV5-1 and TRBJ1-2; TRBD1 agrees at 8 bases. This CDR3 spans 15 amino acids. Germline CDR1 SGHRS, CDR2 YFSETQ. V shed 4 bases and J 8 bases; nucleotides not matched to a gene: 13. Written as DNA, the CDR3 is TGCGCCAGCAGCACCAGCTCCGGGACAGGTATAGGCTACACCTTC. It encodes CASSTSSGTGIGYTF.

The chain carries TRBV19 and TRBJ2-2; TRBD1 aligns across 7 bases. There are 15 residues in the CDR3. Germline loops: CDR1 LNHDA, CDR2 SQIVND (reference sequence). The V and J ends lost 1 base and 6 bases, in that order; junction bases with no gene match: 5. The CDR3, as DNA: TGTGCCAGTAGTATAGGAGGGACAGTGGCCGGGGAGCTGTTTTTT. Translated: CASSIGGTVAGELFF.

This chain joins TRBV2 and TRBJ1-2; D not resolved. V lost 6 bases to trimming and J lost 6 bases, with 11 bases between them. This CDR3 has 12 residues. Looked up from germline, CDR1 is SNHLY and CDR2 is FYNNEI. The CDR3 loop is CASRVGGDGYTF. Written as DNA, the CDR3 is TGTGCCAGCAGAGTAGGAGGTGATGGCTACACCTTC. Looking up the rest from reference TRBV2 and TRBJ1-2 gives the full variable domain: EPEVTQTPSHQVTQMGQEVILRCVPISNHLYFYWYRQILGQKVEFLVSFYNNEISEKSEIFDDQFSVERPDGSNFTLKIRSTKLEDSAMYFCASRVGGDGYTFGSGTRLTVV.

This chain joins TRBV19 and TRBJ1-5; 7 bases align to TRBD1. In germline, CDR1 is LNHDA, CDR2 SQIVND (reference sequence). The CDR3 totals 18 residues. Unmatched junction bases numbered 11, after V lost 3 bases and J lost 0 bases. The CDR3 reads CASSIRGTAHHSNQPQHF. The CDR3 bases are TGTGCCAGTAGTATCCGGGGGACAGCCCATCATAGCAATCAGCCCCAGCATTTT.

In this sample, this clone turned up a few times. The chain joins TRBV5-6 to TRBJ1-1, with a tentative D call TRBD1 (5 bases). The V end lost 3 bases, the J end lost 4 bases, and 10 bases lay between the germline ends. The CDR3 runs to 13 residues. Germline V gene data show CDR1 as SGHDT and CDR2 as YYEEEE. CDR3 residues: CASSSLRATEAFF. The CDR3 DNA sequence: TGTGCCAGCAGCTCCCTCAGGGCCACTGAAGCTTTCTTT.

Comments on this clone: This specimen includes other DNA sequences encoding the same CDR3. The V and J genes are TRBV5-1 and TRBJ2-7; no clear D gene. V gave up 0 bases and J gave up 1 base, with 11 bases separating them. The germline gives CDR1 SGHRS, CDR2 YFSETQ. This CDR3 spans 15 amino acids. CDR3 nucleotides: TGCGCCAGCAGCTTGGATGCGGCTGCATCCTACGAGCAGTACTTC. Amino acids: CASSLDAAASYEQYF.

The chain uses TRBV5-8 and TRBJ2-2; no clear D gene. In germline, CDR1 is SGHTS, CDR2 YDEGEE. Trimming removed 2 bases from V and 4 bases from J, with 15 bases in between. CDR3 size: 16 residues. The CDR3 region has the DNA TGTGCCAGCAGCTTTCCCCTGTGGGCTACCACCGGGGAGCTGTTTTTT. Translation: CASSFPLWATTGELFF.

The J gene is TRBJ2-3, the V gene TRBV7-3, with 14 bases fitting TRBD2. Trimming cost V 2 bases and J 0 bases; bases outside gene matches: 16. CDR3 length equals 22 residues. CDR1 is SGHTA, CDR2 FQGTGA, per germline. The CDR3 coding sequence is TGTGCCAGCAGCTTATTAGCTTCGGTAGGACTAGCGGGGGGTTCTAGCACAGATACGCAGTATTTT. Its protein is CASSLLASVGLAGGSSTDTQYF.

The J gene is TRBJ1-1, the V gene TRBV4-1; 10 positions match TRBD1. CDR3 length equals 15 residues. Unmatched junction bases numbered 11, after V lost 6 bases and J lost 7 bases. Germline V gene lookup returns CDR1 MGHRA and CDR2 YSYEKL. The CDR3 DNA reads TGCGCCAGCAGACCCTCGACAGGGGGCTTCGGTGAAGCTTTCTTT. This sequence encodes CASRPSTGGFGEAFF.